This T cell receptor beta chain derives from a study of tumor-infiltrating lymphocytes in primary liver carcinoma. Study summary: The patients, men and women alike, were aged 30 to 69 years.

Concerning this clonotype: This clone may be a read error of a much larger clone one base away.

CDR1 is DFQATT, CDR2 SNEGSKA, per germline (reference sequence). Trimming removed 8 bases at V and 8 bases at J, with 18 bases between. CDR3 length: 13 amino acids. Extraction of RNA together with DNA used about 17-34 mg of unsorted bulk tissue. Chronic HBV infection was present, with no prior treatment. Making TCR beta cDNA involved 400 to 600 ng total RNA and a constant-region primer. Sequencing libraries for TCR beta derived from three nested multiplex PCR rounds that used slightly modified ARM-PCR. Rounds one and two of PCR, each of 10 cycles, were primed with TRBV1-TRBV30 forward primers and a C-beta reverse primer. TCRdb processed the multiplex PCR reads anew with MiXCR; each CDR3 protein has one entry. In the table there are approximately 37,000 distinct CDR3 sequences, around 74% of which are singletons.

This TCR came from a man in his forties or fifties with primary liver carcinoma and hepatitis B virus infection. Sequencing was done on a sample of liver tumor tissue from sampling region 4. Subset indicated: tumor region T4, right-lateral pole. V gene TRBV20-1 combines with J gene TRBJ1-4; maybe TRBD1 (5 bases). The CDR3 DNA reads TGCAGTTCTGGGGACGCGGTGGAGGAAAAACTGTTTTTT. Residues: CSSGDAVEEKLFF.